What follows are 8 T cell receptor beta chains derived from one specimen sequenced in a study of shared clonotypes between healthy human individuals. TCRdb keeps only in-frame clones here, not all; method: immunoSEQ multiplex PCR. Among roughly 530,000 clones listed, 90% to 96% were seen once. The sample was naive CD4+ T cells sorted from blood. Sample subset: CD45RA+ positively selected. The receptors shown here come from a woman in her thirties in good health.

The gene calls are TRBV7-9 and TRBJ1-4, with D perhaps matching TRBD1 (5 bases). V lost 1 base to trimming and J lost 3 bases, with 9 bases between them. This CDR3 region has 15 residues. Germline CDR1 is SEHNR and CDR2 is FQNEAQ (reference sequence). The CDR3 is CASSLEGKANEKLFF. The CDR3 DNA follows: TGTGCCAGCAGCTTAGAGGGGAAAGCTAATGAAAAACTGTTTTTT.

The chain links TRBV11-2 to TRBJ2-7; TRBD2 agrees at 9 bases. Germline values: CDR1 SGHAT, CDR2 FQNNGV. Trimming at V came to 2 bases and at J to 1 base, leaving 12 bases not matched to a gene. CDR3 length: 18 residues. Here the CDR3 reads CASSLHTTSGLKSYEQYF. Here the CDR3 DNA reads TGTGCCAGCAGCTTACATACGACTAGCGGACTCAAATCCTACGAGCAGTACTTC.

V usage is TRBV28 and J usage is TRBJ2-7; 9 bases match TRBD1. The CDR3 totals 13 residues. The germline CDR1 and CDR2 sequences are MDHEN and SYDVKM. Unmatched junction bases numbered 4, after V lost 8 bases and J lost 2 bases. The CDR3 region is CASATGGTYEQYF. CDR3 nucleotides: TGTGCCAGCGCGACAGGGGGGACCTACGAGCAGTACTTC.

V gene TRBV11-2 combines with J gene TRBJ2-5, with TRBD2 matching 12 bases. The germline CDR1 and CDR2 sequences are SGHAT and FQNNGV. V shed 4 bases, J shed 4 bases, and the junction held 10 bases outside the gene matches. The CDR3 extends over 17 amino acids. As DNA, the CDR3 is TGTGCCAGCAGCTATCTCATGGGACTAGCGGGTCCAGAGACCCAGTACTTC. It specifies CASSYLMGLAGPETQYF.

The chain couples TRBV28 to TRBJ2-5, with D tentatively TRBD2 (5 bases). The DNA end is more similar to TRBJ2-7, so the J call may be wrong. The germline CDR1 and CDR2 sequences are MDHEN and SYDVKM. The CDR3 runs 16 residues. This chain's CDR3 is CASRGSASWRSYEQYF. The CDR3 DNA sequence: TGTGCCAGCAGGGGTTCCGCTAGCTGGCGGTCCTACGAGCAGTACTTC.

The V gene is TRBV28, the J gene TRBJ2-2; TRBD1 might be the D (6 bases). Trimming took 6 bases from V and 5 from J, leaving 10 bases between them. The CDR3 runs 13 residues. Germline loops: CDR1 MDHEN, CDR2 SYDVKM. CDR3 loop: CASSQTGTGELFF. CDR3 DNA: TGTGCCAGCAGCCAAACAGGGACCGGGGAGCTGTTTTTT.

The gene calls are TRBV28 and TRBJ2-5; possible D gene TRBD1, 5 bases. V was cut by 6 bases and J by 1 base, with 9 bases left in between. Germline V gene lookup returns CDR1 MDHEN and CDR2 SYDVKM. This CDR3 region has 13 residues. The CDR3 protein is CASRYQGQETQYF. The CDR3 bases are TGTGCCAGCAGATATCAGGGCCAAGAGACCCAGTACTTC.

The chain recombines TRBV5-1 with TRBJ1-6; D is uncertain. The CDR3 contains 15 residues. V gave up 4 bases and J gave up 0 bases, with 8 bases separating them. The V gene's germline CDR1 is SGHRS and CDR2 YFSETQ. The CDR3: CASSLRGSYNSPLHF. The CDR3 DNA reads TGCGCCAGCAGCCTCCGTGGCTCCTATAATTCACCCCTCCACTTT.